The sequence of this T cell receptor beta chain was determined in a study of response to subunit inactivated influenza vaccine. J was trimmed by 5 bases and V by 3 bases; bases with no gene match: 7. CDR3 size: 15 residues. This clonotype has a count of ten or more. Using its own MiXCR run on the RT-PCR reads, TCRdb lists one record per CDR3 protein. This table has about 540,000 distinct CDR3 sequences, 20% to 25% appearing once. The sample also formed part of further work on T cells expressing NK-cell markers. Per that study: Synthesis of TCR beta cDNA relied on 5'RACE template switching carrying UMIs.

The receptor was derived from a man between 50 and 59 years old who received an inactivated influenza vaccine. This chain connects TRBV12-3 or TRBV12-4 to TRBJ2-1; 7 nucleotides line up with TRBD2. Material: CD4+ T cells sorted from PBMCs, obtained about 13 days after vaccination. The CDR3 sequence is CASSFVSGGDNEQFF. CDR3 bases: TGTGCCAGCAGTTTCGTGTCGGGGGGAGACAATGAGCAGTTCTTC.